A selection of T cell receptor beta chains follows, all from one sample in a study of sequential checkpoint blockade in melanoma. Sequenced by immunoSEQ multiplex PCR; TCRdb stores in-frame clones only, minus some. The data show about 40,000 clones, about nine tenths seen once. Sequenced here: CD8+ T cells sorted from blood (inferred from file names), sampled from a patient given nivolumab and ipilimumab in sequence. The receptors come from a human donor with melanoma. CDR3s include the opening cysteine and the closing phenylalanine or tryptophan. The D gene is left open where the match is weak. A row's size may be missing; if present it is once, few, many or a size class.

TRBV6-5	-	-	TRBJ2-7	CASSYGSGFSYEQYF	TGTGCCAGCAGTTACGGGTCAGGGTTCTCCTACGAGCAGTACTTC
TRBV2	-	-	TRBJ2-2	CASSVSGELFF	TGTGCCAGCAGTGTATCCGGGGAGCTGTTTTTT
TRBV27	TRBD2	-	TRBJ2-1	CASTLGAGLAAYNEQFF	TGTGCCAGCACCTTGGGGGCAGGACTAGCGGCATACAATGAGCAGTTCTTC
TRBV25-1	TRBD1	-	TRBJ1-2	CASSEGTDYGYTF	TGTGCCAGCAGTGAAGGGACAGACTATGGCTACACCTTC
TRBV4-1	TRBD1	-	TRBJ1-2	CASSQNRGNYGYTF	TGCGCCAGCAGCCAAAACAGGGGAAACTATGGCTACACCTTC
TRBV30	-	-	TRBJ1-5	CAWSRETVDNQPQHF	TGTGCCTGGAGTCGTGAGACAGTAGACAATCAGCCCCAGCATTTT
TRBV19	-	-	TRBJ2-1	CASSIRGSTGDEQFF	TGTGCCAGTAGTATCCGGGGGTCCACCGGGGATGAGCAGTTCTTC
TRBV27	-	-	TRBJ2-7	CASSLSGLAPYEQYF	TGTGCCAGCAGTTTATCAGGGCTAGCTCCCTACGAGCAGTACTTC
TRBV6-1	-	-	TRBJ2-3	CASSDGQGHTDTQYF	TGTGCCAGCAGTGACGGTCAGGGGCACACAGATACGCAGTATTTT
TRBV5-6	-	-	TRBJ1-1	CASSLGASDTEAFF	TGTGCCAGCAGCTTGGGGGCATCGGACACTGAAGCTTTCTTT
TRBV9	TRBD1	-	TRBJ2-7	CASSVVGTGIEQYF	TGTGCCAGCAGCGTAGTCGGGACAGGGATAGAGCAGTACTTC
TRBV19	TRBD2	-	TRBJ2-1	CASSPSGSSYNEQFF	TGTGCCAGTAGTCCGAGCGGGAGCTCCTACAATGAGCAGTTCTTC
TRBV27	-	-	TRBJ2-2	CASSLSWSEDTGELFF	TGTGCCAGCAGTTTAAGTTGGTCAGAAGACACCGGAGAGCTGTTTTTT
TRBV27	-	-	TRBJ2-2	CASSLSSSDTGELFF	TGTGCCAGCAGTTTGAGTTCATCGGACACCGGGGAGCTGTTTTTT
TRBV5-6	TRBD1	-	TRBJ1-6	CASSLGPGQSAPPLHF	TGTGCCAGCAGCTTGGGTCCGGGACAGAGCGCGCCACCCCTCCACTTT
TRBV6-5	-	-	TRBJ2-7	CASSLEGSPYEQYF	TGTGCCAGCAGTTTAGAGGGCAGCCCCTACGAGCAGTACTTC
TRBV16	TRBD2	few	TRBJ2-7	CASSQSSGSTHEQYF	TGTGCCAGCAGCCAATCAAGCGGGAGTACCCACGAGCAGTACTTC
TRBV7-9	-	-	TRBJ1-1	CASSLTGTEAFF	TGTGCCAGCAGTCTAACCGGGACTGAAGCTTTCTTT
TRBV9	-	-	TRBJ2-3	CASSAAPGLNTDTQYF	TGTGCCAGCAGCGCGGCCCCGGGATTAAACACAGATACGCAGTATTTT
TRBV7-3	-	-	TRBJ2-2	CASSLHTGELFF	TGTGCCAGCAGCTTACATACCGGGGAGCTGTTTTTT
TRBV7-9	TRBD1	-	TRBJ2-5	CASSGWDRPETQYF	TGTGCCAGCAGCGGATGGGACAGACCAGAGACCCAGTACTTC
TRBV7-3	-	-	TRBJ1-1	CASSLIGSNTEAFF	TGTGCCAGCAGCTTAATTGGCAGTAACACTGAAGCTTTCTTT
TRBV27	-	-	TRBJ1-1	CASSIQGWTEAFF	TGTGCCAGCAGTATACAGGGTTGGACTGAAGCTTTCTTT
TRBV7-3	-	once	TRBJ2-1	CASSLSRRAYNEQFF	TGTGCCAGCAGCTTAAGTCGGAGGGCCTACAATGAGCAGTTCTTC
TRBV6-5	TRBD1	-	TRBJ1-5	CASSKQGAGNQPQHF	TGTGCCAGCAGTAAGCAGGGGGCCGGCAATCAGCCCCAGCATTTT
TRBV27	TRBD2	-	TRBJ2-7	CASSLTSGGSEQYF	TGTGCCAGCAGTCTCACTAGCGGGGGGAGCGAGCAGTACTTC
TRBV19	TRBD2	-	TRBJ2-1	CASSPGTRPVGEQFF	TGTGCCAGTAGTCCAGGGACTAGGCCGGTCGGTGAGCAGTTCTTC
TRBV28	-	-	TRBJ2-1	CASSFTYNEQFF	TGTGCCAGCAGTTTCACTTACAATGAGCAGTTCTTC
TRBV6-4	-	-	TRBJ2-1	CASSDVGGSYNEQFF	TGTGCCAGCAGTGATGTGGGAGGTTCCTACAATGAGCAGTTCTTC
TRBV5-5	TRBD2	-	TRBJ2-7	CASSPSSGSSYEQYF	TGTGCCAGCAGCCCCTCGAGCGGGAGCTCCTACGAGCAGTACTTC
TRBV27	-	-	TRBJ1-2	CASSWDFGYGYTF	TGTGCCAGCAGTTGGGACTTTGGCTATGGCTACACCTTC
TRBV5-4	TRBD2	-	TRBJ2-7	CASSLAASGEQYF	TGTGCCAGCAGCTTGGCGGCTAGCGGAGAGCAGTACTTC
TRBV6-5	TRBD1	-	TRBJ2-5	CASSYFEGAETQYF	TGTGCCAGCAGTTACTTTGAGGGGGCAGAGACCCAGTACTTC
TRBV27	-	-	TRBJ2-7	CASSSVGAIYEQYF	TGTGCCAGCAGCAGCGTGGGAGCGATCTACGAGCAGTACTTC
TRBV11-2	-	once	TRBJ1-1	CASSLDPQTLNTEAFF	TGTGCCAGCAGCTTAGATCCTCAGACATTGAACACTGAAGCTTTCTTT
TRBV4-2	-	-	TRBJ1-1	CASSQAGRRGGMNTEAFF	TGTGCCAGCAGCCAAGCGGGACGCCGGGGGGGAATGAACACTGAAGCTTTCTTT
TRBV7-9	TRBD2	medium-sized	TRBJ2-7	CASREGLAYEQYF	TGTGCCAGCAGGGAGGGACTAGCCTACGAGCAGTACTTC
TRBV5-1	-	once	TRBJ2-7	CASSLALNRDEQYF	TGCGCCAGCAGCTTGGCCCTTAACAGGGACGAGCAGTACTTC
TRBV27	-	-	TRBJ2-7	CASSLSSQGPYEQYF	TGTGCCAGCAGTTTATCGTCGCAGGGCCCCTACGAGCAGTACTTC
TRBV5-4	-	-	TRBJ2-1	CASSLFGQGKVAYNEQFF	TGTGCCAGCAGCTTGTTTGGGCAGGGGAAGGTCGCCTACAATGAGCAGTTCTTC
TRBV27	TRBD1	-	TRBJ1-5	CASSLTGGSLSNQPQHF	TGTGCCAGCAGTTTAACAGGGGGGTCTTTAAGTAATCAGCCCCAGCATTTT
TRBV15	TRBD1	-	TRBJ1-5	CATSDRASNQPQHF	TGTGCCACCTCCGACAGGGCCAGCAATCAGCCCCAGCATTTT
TRBV5-4	TRBD1	-	TRBJ2-7	CASSLGQGDNEQYF	TGTGCCAGCAGCTTGGGACAGGGGGACAACGAGCAGTACTTC
TRBV11-2	TRBD2	-	TRBJ2-3	CASSLFSGIVDTQYF	TGTGCCAGCAGCCTCTTTAGCGGGATTGTAGATACGCAGTATTTT
TRBV19	-	-	TRBJ1-1	CASSERGGPHGGRNTEAFF	TGTGCCAGTAGTGAAAGAGGAGGGCCCCACGGGGGACGGAACACTGAAGCTTTCTTT
TRBV7-3	TRBD1	-	TRBJ1-2	CASSFPDRGRVHNYGYTF	TGTGCCAGCAGCTTCCCAGACAGGGGGCGAGTCCATAACTATGGCTACACCTTC
TRBV6-6	-	-	TRBJ2-5	CASSPPLRETQYF	TGTGCCAGCAGCCCCCCCCTCCGAGAGACCCAGTACTTC
TRBV4-1	-	-	TRBJ2-7	CASSYRVDYEQYF	TGCGCCAGCAGCTACAGGGTAGACTACGAGCAGTACTTC
TRBV28	-	-	TRBJ2-1	CASSSGVEQFF	TGTGCCAGCAGCTCAGGGGTTGAGCAGTTCTTC
TRBV27	-	-	TRBJ1-2	CASSPSGLSNYGYTF	TGTGCCAGCAGTCCCTCCGGGTTGTCTAACTATGGCTACACCTTC
TRBV7-9	-	-	TRBJ1-2	CASSLGTGFGYTF	TGTGCCAGCAGCTTAGGTACGGGGTTTGGCTACACCTTC
TRBV30	-	-	TRBJ2-3	CAWSTGTKPGGTDTQYF	TGTGCCTGGAGTACCGGGACAAAGCCCGGGGGGACAGATACGCAGTATTTT